This TCR beta chain is drawn from a study of T-cell memory formation after mild COVID-19. About the research overall: Each donor largely had its own TCR clusters.

In TCRdb, the 5' RACE reads were re-called with MiXCR into one record per CDR3 protein. This sample has 400,000 or so distinct CDR3 sequences; 20% occur once, and the top ten carry 8.4%. V gave up 5 bases and J gave up 0 bases, with 14 bases separating them. The CDR3 spans 16 residues. General study results and limits: Within pre-infection memory, some responding clones were found, suggesting cross-reactive memory joined.

With respect to this clonotype: The antigen is not known.

The receptor was derived from an adult woman who had mild COVID-19 (a few samples of this study predate the infection). Cell type and time point are not known. Sample: PBMCs or a T cell subset sorted from them (not recorded which). The chain carries TRBV12-3 or TRBV12-4 and TRBJ2-1; a possible D gene is TRBD1 (5 bases). The CDR3 spells CASSPRVQSSYNEQFF. In DNA, the CDR3 is TGTGCCAGCAGTCCCAGGGTCCAGAGCTCCTACAATGAGCAGTTCTTC.